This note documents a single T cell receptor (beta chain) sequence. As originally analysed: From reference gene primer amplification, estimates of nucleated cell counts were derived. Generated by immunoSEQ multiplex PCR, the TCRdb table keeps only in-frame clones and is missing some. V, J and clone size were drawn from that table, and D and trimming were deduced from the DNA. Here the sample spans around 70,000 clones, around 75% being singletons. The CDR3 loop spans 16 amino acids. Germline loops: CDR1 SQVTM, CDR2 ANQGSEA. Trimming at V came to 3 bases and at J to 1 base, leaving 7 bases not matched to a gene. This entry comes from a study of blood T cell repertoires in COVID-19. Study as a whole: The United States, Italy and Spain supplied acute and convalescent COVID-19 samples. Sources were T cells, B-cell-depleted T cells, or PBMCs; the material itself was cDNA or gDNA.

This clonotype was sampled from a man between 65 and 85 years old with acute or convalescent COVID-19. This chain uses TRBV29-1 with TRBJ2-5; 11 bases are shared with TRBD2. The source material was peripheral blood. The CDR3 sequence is CSVDSLAGGFQETQYF. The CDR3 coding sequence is TGCAGCGTTGACTCCCTAGCGGGAGGCTTCCAAGAGACCCAGTACTTC.